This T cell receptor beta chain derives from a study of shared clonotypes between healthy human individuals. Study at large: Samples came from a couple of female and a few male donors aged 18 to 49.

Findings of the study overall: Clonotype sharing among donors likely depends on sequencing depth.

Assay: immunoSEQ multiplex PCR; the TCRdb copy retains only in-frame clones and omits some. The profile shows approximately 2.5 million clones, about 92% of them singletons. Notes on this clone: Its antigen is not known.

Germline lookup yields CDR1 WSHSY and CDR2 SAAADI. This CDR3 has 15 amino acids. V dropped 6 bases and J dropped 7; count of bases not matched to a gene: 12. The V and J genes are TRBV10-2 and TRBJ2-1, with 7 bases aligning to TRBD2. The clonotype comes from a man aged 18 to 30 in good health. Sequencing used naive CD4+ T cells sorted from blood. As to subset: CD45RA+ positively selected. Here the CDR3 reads CASRTSPLTMNEQFF. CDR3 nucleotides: TGCGCCAGCAGGACTAGCCCCCTCACAATGAATGAGCAGTTCTTC.